This is a list of T cell receptor beta chains from one sample in a study of Graves' ophthalmopathy and Graves' hyperthyroidism. TCRdb re-analysed the multiplex PCR reads in MiXCR, keeping a single row per CDR3 protein. This sample carries approximately 540,000 distinct CDR3 sequences, under 45% of them seen once, and the ten largest clones take around 4%. Specimen: peripheral blood or thyroid tissue (not recorded which). The source is an adult man with Graves' hyperthyroidism. Both conserved end residues are part of each CDR3. A D gene is named only where the DNA matches it firmly. Clone sizes are given selectively: once, few, many, or a class where the clone is expanded.

clone_size: -
d_call: TRBD2
v_call: TRBV4-2
j_call: TRBJ2-5
cdr3_aa: CASSQDPGGRETQYF
cdr3_nt: TGTGCCAGCAGCCAAGATCCGGGCGGGAGAGAGACCCAGTACTTC

clone_size: -
d_call: TRBD2
v_call: TRBV3-1
j_call: TRBJ2-7
cdr3_aa: CASSQEPGGDYEQYF
cdr3_nt: TGTGCCAGCAGCCAAGAACCGGGGGGAGACTACGAGCAGTACTTC

clone_size: many
d_call: -
v_call: TRBV20-1
j_call: TRBJ2-5
cdr3_aa: CSATFGKETQYF
cdr3_nt: TGCAGTGCTACATTCGGGAAAGAGACCCAGTACTTC

clone_size: -
d_call: -
v_call: TRBV30
j_call: TRBJ2-7
cdr3_aa: CAWRGGAYEQYF
cdr3_nt: TGTGCCTGGAGAGGGGGGGCCTACGAGCAGTACTTC

clone_size: -
d_call: TRBD2
v_call: TRBV7-8
j_call: TRBJ2-3
cdr3_aa: CASSRLAGEGDTQYF
cdr3_nt: TGTGCCAGCAGCAGACTAGCGGGGGAGGGAGATACGCAGTATTTT

clone_size: -
d_call: TRBD2
v_call: TRBV7-9
j_call: TRBJ2-7
cdr3_aa: CASSSSGGKYF
cdr3_nt: TGTGCCAGCAGCTCCAGCGGGGGGAAGTACTTC

clone_size: many
d_call: TRBD1
v_call: TRBV7-8
j_call: TRBJ2-2
cdr3_aa: CAGQDATGELFF
cdr3_nt: TGTGCCGGACAGGACGCCACCGGGGAGCTGTTTTTT

clone_size: -
d_call: TRBD1
v_call: TRBV4-3
j_call: TRBJ1-5
cdr3_aa: CASSQAGGKPQHF
cdr3_nt: TGCGCCAGCAGCCAGGCAGGGGGCAAGCCCCAGCATTTT

clone_size: -
d_call: -
v_call: TRBV20-1
j_call: TRBJ2-7
cdr3_aa: CSARVNKFYEQYF
cdr3_nt: TGCAGTGCTAGAGTGAACAAGTTCTACGAGCAGTACTTC

clone_size: -
d_call: -
v_call: TRBV7-9
j_call: TRBJ2-3
cdr3_aa: CASSLWDRDTQYF
cdr3_nt: TGTGCCAGCAGCTTATGGGACCGGGATACGCAGTATTTT

clone_size: many
d_call: TRBD1
v_call: TRBV5-8
j_call: TRBJ1-5
cdr3_aa: CASSDRGQPDQPQHF
cdr3_nt: TGTGCCAGCAGCGATAGGGGACAGCCAGATCAGCCCCAGCATTTT

clone_size: many
d_call: -
v_call: TRBV5-1
j_call: TRBJ2-6
cdr3_aa: CASSPFGASGANVLTF
cdr3_nt: TGCGCCAGCAGCCCCTTTGGGGCATCGGGGGCCAACGTCCTGACTTTC

clone_size: -
d_call: -
v_call: TRBV12-5
j_call: TRBJ2-2
cdr3_aa: CASGLVGDTGELFF
cdr3_nt: TGTGCTAGTGGTTTGGTCGGGGACACCGGGGAGCTGTTTTTT

clone_size: -
d_call: TRBD2
v_call: TRBV14
j_call: TRBJ2-7
cdr3_aa: CASSQDEALAGSFTYEQYF
cdr3_nt: TGTGCCAGCAGCCAAGATGAGGCGCTAGCGGGGTCCTTTACCTACGAGCAGTACTTC

clone_size: many
d_call: -
v_call: TRBV2
j_call: TRBJ1-5
cdr3_aa: CASSPGNPNQPQHF
cdr3_nt: TGTGCCAGCAGCCCAGGGAACCCCAATCAGCCCCAGCATTTT

clone_size: -
d_call: -
v_call: TRBV28
j_call: TRBJ1-3
cdr3_aa: CASSHPDSGNTIYF
cdr3_nt: TGTGCCAGCAGTCACCCGGACTCTGGAAACACCATATATTTT

clone_size: once
d_call: -
v_call: TRBV4-1
j_call: TRBJ2-3
cdr3_aa: CASSQVVISGTDTQYF
cdr3_nt: TGCGCCAGCAGCCAAGTGGTGATTTCGGGCACAGATACGCAGTATTTT

clone_size: many
d_call: TRBD1
v_call: TRBV14
j_call: TRBJ2-6
cdr3_aa: CASSQLSGTGGAGANVLTF
cdr3_nt: TGTGCCAGCAGCCAGCTCTCCGGGACAGGGGGCGCTGGGGCCAACGTCCTGACTTTC

clone_size: -
d_call: TRBD1
v_call: TRBV2
j_call: TRBJ2-2
cdr3_aa: CASRGGTGGNTGELFF
cdr3_nt: TGTGCCAGCAGGGGAGGGACAGGGGGTAACACCGGGGAGCTGTTTTTT